This TCR beta chain originates from a study of cytomegalovirus exposure and HLA in healthy donors listed by TCRdb under 2017. Study-wide context: In an earlier analysis of roughly 500 of the donors, around 300 Gb of sequence data and 95 million to 130 million unique TCR beta sequences from roughly 190 million T cells were reported. An early release covering 550 to 700 HLA-typed donors comprised around 300 gigabases of sequencing data and 65 million to 100 million unique TCR sequences. Of the roughly 390 genotyped donors, about 80% fell in the genetic ancestry cluster associated with self-reported Caucasian donors. The study aimed to test whether signatures of past pathogen exposure could be identified by cataloging public T cell receptors. The study profiled the T cell repertoires of 500 to 800 subjects by immunosequencing and related them to cytomegalovirus serostatus. A separate validation cohort of more than 100 different subjects was used in addition to the roughly 700-subject first cohort. To predict cytomegalovirus infection status, the study brought together high-throughput TCR immunosequencing, statistical association of individual TCRs with disease status, and machine learning. A later analysis re-analyzed previously published TCR beta repertoires from roughly 600 donors and added high-resolution HLA genotyping to study TCR occurrence patterns. The later analysis used no new phenotypic data to find candidate immune exposures, relying instead on TCR beta sequences and their occurrence across donors. An earlier analysis of a few hundred of the donors applied high-throughput TCR beta sequencing to assess whether each TCR beta V gene segment acted as functional or pseudogenic. Alongside the repertoire data, information on donor age, sex, ethnicity and CMV serostatus was compiled. A later genetic analysis took genome-wide SNP genotypes for about 55% of the roughly 700 donors and used that subset as a discovery cohort. All discovery cohort repertoires had been generated using a single sequencing platform. Class I and class II HLA loci were covered by the typing at four-digit resolution. The number of typed donors differed by locus: about 620-640 for A, B, C, DRB1 and DQB1; 522 for DQA1; approximately 610 for DPA1; and 450 to 480 for DPB1. A handful of DR-DQ haplotypes were handled as single units for association and clustering because linkage in the cohort was strong. Among approximately 370 genotyped donors of the cohort, an average of roughly 230,000 unique TCR beta nucleotide sequences was sequenced per donor, of which about 19% were non-productive.

General conclusions and limits of the study: A further reported finding was that TCR beta sequences accurately predicted the HLA-A and HLA-B alleles for most subjects in the first cohort. A later analysis associated about 16,000 TCR beta sequences with specific HLA alleles at a false discovery rate of 0.05. A later analysis found that HLA-associated TCR beta chains were more clonally expanded and had lower generation probabilities than equally common non-associated chains. Because HLA typing was missing for some donors at each locus, association tests included only the typed subset. Several of the top co-occurrence clusters appeared to be linked to parvovirus B19, influenza, CMV and Epstein-Barr virus, according to a later analysis. A cluster of highly shared sequence variants was judged likely to be a technical artifact of the sequencing pipeline. The study gave a list of some 150 TCR beta chains associated with cytomegalovirus. The cohort was sequenced for TCR beta chains only, and without alpha or paired-chain data the features that could be detected were limited. Because counts were too low, roughly 17 rarely observed V segments, including chromosome 9 orphons, were left out of the earlier analysis of 587 of the donors. The 87-base-pair reads could not distinguish some IMGT-functional V segments, including TRBV6-2 and TRBV6-3, so those segments were excluded. A later analysis found that most CMV-associated TCR beta chains appeared HLA-restricted, with HLA associations seemingly driven largely by CMV exposure. A later genetic analysis reported fewer N-insertions in productive TCRs among donors in an Asian-associated ancestry cluster than the approximately 700-donor mean. According to a later analysis, TCR association rates differed among HLA loci, with DRB1 alleles showing the most associated TCRs and HLA-C alleles showing the fewest. Roughly uniform sequencing depth across donors was assumed in presence/absence analyses, although this assumption may not hold. In vitro tests confirmed that a few of the cytomegalovirus-associated TCR beta chains recognize cytomegalovirus antigens. In an earlier analysis of some 540 of the donors, most TCR beta V segments appeared in productive rearrangements about 90% or about 30% of the time, broadly matching IMGT annotations. CMV serostatus was the only immune exposure information available for the cohort. An association between a missense DCLRE1C variant and V-gene and J-gene trimming of TCR beta chains was found in a later genetic analysis and replicated in an independent cohort. When HLA alleles, especially DR and DQ, strongly co-occurred, TCR associations were difficult to assign to individual alleles. The classifier was reported to diagnose cytomegalovirus status with high specificity and sensitivity in both the original cohort and the validation cohort. Most TCR sequences were observed very rarely across donors, whereas some public TCRs were present in many individuals. Linkage disequilibrium might explain the correlated functional status among segregating V segments, but an unknown experimental factor could not be ruled out. It was suggested by the authors that the approach could potentially be generalized to other disease states and immunological phenotypes.

Comments on this clone: The specificity of this receptor is unknown. Per-base qualities were not stored, and no clone one base away is much larger.

The library was made by the immunoSEQ multiplex PCR assay. For the multiplex PCR, a mixture combining 60 forward primers for TCR Vbeta segments and 13 reverse primers for TCR Jbeta segments was used. Amplification of the CDR3 region of rearranged TCR beta genes was performed with a multiplex PCR assay on genomic DNA. On the Illumina HiSeq System, the amplified TCR beta libraries were sequenced as 87-base-pair reads. As for how the authors treated the data: A later analysis tallied roughly 80 million unique TCR beta chains across the 666 repertoires, and around 9.9 million of those chains were shared by two or more donors. Raw reads were error-corrected and collapsed into unique sequences with a nearest-neighbor algorithm that merged closely related sequences to remove PCR and sequencing errors. To assign V, D and J gene segments, CDR3 sequences were aligned to IMGT reference sequences. For a sequence to be retained, a match of at least six nucleotides was required to both a V gene segment and a J gene segment. A rearrangement was called productive if the CDR3 had no stop codons and remained in frame with V and J, and every other rearrangement was called non-productive. CDR3 was defined according to IMGT convention as the region running from the second conserved V-encoded cysteine to the conserved J-encoded phenylalanine. The earlier analysis of roughly 590 of the donors excluded any sequence lacking an unambiguous match to a single V gene segment. In an earlier analysis of some 590 of the donors, V segments were called functional above 56.7% productive rearrangements and were called segregating when the between-donor standard deviation exceeded 5%. A statistical classification framework was built to diagnose cytomegalovirus status from the catalog of TCR beta chain sequences. In a later analysis, TCR nucleotide sequences were compared against IMGT/GENE-DB human TR gene sequences so that V and J genes could be assigned. In a later analysis, CDR3 sequences and most-parsimonious VDJ recombination scenarios were assigned using the TCRdist pipeline. In a later analysis, each TCR beta chain was defined by its CDR3 amino acid sequence together with its V-gene family, and reads without a unique V-gene family were excluded. To address suspected cross-contamination and a sequencing artifact, a later analysis removed roughly 640 highly shared, low-generation-probability nucleotide sequences. A later analysis calculated a clonal expansion index for each public chain from normalized within-repertoire ranks of inferred template counts. In a later analysis, generation probabilities were computed with a VDJ recombination model fitted to out-of-frame rearrangements, and the resulting probabilities were checked against IGoR. In a later analysis, TCR-TCR, TCR-HLA and TCR-CMV co-occurrence was scored with hypergeometric tests, and a repertoire-size bias correction was applied to TCR pairs. To estimate false discovery rates, a later analysis permuted the HLA or CMV assignments 20 times. In a later analysis, co-occurring TCRs were grouped using DBSCAN, with TCRdist sequence similarity added in when clustering inside HLA-allele-positive subsets. Repertoires with fewer than 30,000 or more than 120,000 public chains, plus five repertoires with anomalous nucleotide sharing, were excluded from co-occurrence clustering. Held by TCRdb, this immuneACCESS table contains in-frame sequences only and omits some clones. Under half of the omission traces to an unresolved V gene where checked; the cause of the rest is unknown. V and J calls and clone size come straight from that table; D and trimming were deduced from the DNA. The sample contains more than 250,000 clones, approximately 90% of them found a single time. The ten most abundant clones make up approximately 2.2% of the sample.

The cohort consisted of 600 to 750 healthy bone marrow donors. At the time of sampling, all cohort members were nominally healthy, though unrecorded immune exposures were likely present. The donor tested CMV seronegative and was one of the 352 seronegative cohort members. Every donor gave a peripheral blood sample, and the peripheral blood mononuclear cells from that sample were used for TCR beta sequencing. Genomic DNA was extracted from the blood cell samples with the Qiagen DNeasy Blood Extraction Kit. CDR3 length: 15 amino acids, cysteine to phenylalanine. The read is trimmed to its CDR3 DNA, 45 bases read in frame from base 1. The germline V gene supplies CDR1 MNHEY and CDR2 SVGAGI. Unmatched junction bases come to 2, with V trimmed by 0 bases and J by 2 bases.

Sequences were obtained from PBMCs. The chain uses TRBV6-5 and TRBJ2-3; a stretch of 7 junction bases matches TRBD1. The sequence was collected from a woman aged 18-29 years in good health and CMV-seronegative. The nucleotide sequence is given as TGTGCCAGCAGTTACTCGGACAGGCCCACAGATACGCAGTATTTT. Its translation is CASSYSDRPTDTQYF.